This entry describes one TCR beta chain. The antigen remains undetermined. The entry originates in a study of Ad26.COV2.S vaccination and SARS-CoV-2 variants. Study context: Ad26.COV2.S was injected intramuscularly once or twice, 56 days apart.

Treatment meaning: 15 to 20 received Ad26.COV2.S at low or high dose, single or two shots; about five received placebo; per-sample allocation not given. Following the first vaccine or placebo injection, samples were taken on day 63. Study outcomes and limitations: Similar non-spike TCR breadth was seen in vaccine and placebo recipients.

Produced via immunoSEQ multiplex PCR; TCRdb's table is partial and in-frame only. The sample has a few hundred thousand clones; 70% to 90% are singletons. Sequenced here: peripheral blood, sampled in a trial of Ad26.COV2.S vaccine versus placebo. The origin of this receptor is a person aged 18-60 years who received the Ad26.COV2.S COVID-19 vaccine or a placebo.

CDR3 sequence (DNA): TGTGCAAGTCGCCCCAAAGGTGGGGGCCCTAATGAAAAACTGTTTTTT. Its translation: CASRPKGGGPNEKLFF. The chain recombines TRBV12-2 with TRBJ1-4; the table's D gene call, TRBD1, was not cross checked with the DNA. TRBV12-2 is a recognized pseudogene. The CDR3 runs 16 residues.